Below are 25 T cell receptor beta chains sequenced from a single sample in a study of blood T cell repertoires in COVID-19. TCRdb's table, derived via immunoSEQ multiplex PCR, lists solely in-frame clones and lacks some. The repertoire includes 210,000 or so clones, more than 60% of them detected once, and roughly 13% sits in the top ten. The material sequenced was peripheral blood. The source of these receptors is a man aged 50 or older who had recovered from COVID-19.

This clone was observed a few times. Other nucleotide sequences from this sample produce the same CDR3. J is TRBJ1-2 and V is TRBV12-3 or TRBV12-4; D uncertain. The CDR3 runs to 13 residues. Trimming removed 1 base from V and 3 bases from J, with 6 bases in between. CDR3: CASSLDRDYGYTF. CDR3 in DNA: TGTGCCAGCAGTTTAGATCGGGACTATGGCTACACCTTC.

The chain links TRBV5-6 to TRBJ2-7, with 8 bases lining up with TRBD1. Trimming removed 6 bases from V and 0 bases from J; junction bases left unmatched: 11. The CDR3 has 16 amino acids. Germline V CDR1 and CDR2: SGHDT, YYEEEE. CDR3 residues: CASTDGQGVSSYEQYF. The CDR3 DNA follows: TGTGCCAGCACCGACGGACAGGGAGTGTCCTCCTACGAGCAGTACTTC. The whole variable domain, filled in from reference TRBV5-6 and TRBJ2-7, reads DAGVTQSPTHLIKTRGQQVTLRCSPKSGHDTVSWYQQALGQGPQFIFQYYEEEERQRGNFPDRFSGHQFPNYSSELNVNALLLGDSALYLCASTDGQGVSSYEQYFGPGTRLTVT.

V gene TRBV27 combines with J gene TRBJ2-7; 7 nucleotides align to TRBD1. CDR1 and CDR2 (germline): MNHEY, SMNVEV (reference sequence). V lost 6 bases to trimming and J lost 3 bases; unmatched junction nucleotides: 8. The CDR3 is 14 amino acids. The chain's CDR3 is CASSPRGLSYEQYF. CDR3 DNA sequence: TGTGCCAGCAGCCCCAGGGGGTTAAGCTACGAGCAGTACTTC.

The chain joins TRBV7-2 to TRBJ1-1; D is unresolved. Germline V gene data show CDR1 as SGHTA and CDR2 as FQGNSA. The CDR3 has 13 amino acids. V shed 1 base and J shed 4 bases, with 7 bases lying between them. The CDR3 DNA is TGTGCCAGCAGCTTAGGGAGGACCACTGAAGCTTTCTTT. Translation gives CASSLGRTTEAFF.

V gene TRBV28 combines with J gene TRBJ2-7; tentatively, D is TRBD2 (5 bases). The CDR3 loop spans 13 amino acids. Trimming left V 5 bases short and J 2 bases short, with 10 bases between. Germline CDR1 and CDR2: MDHEN and SYDVKM. DNA for the CDR3: TGTGCCAGCAGTATACCGGGGACCTACGAGCAGTACTTC. It translates to CASSIPGTYEQYF.

The rearrangement joins TRBV14 to TRBJ2-3; 9 bases align to TRBD1. The CDR3 length is 14 residues. The germline gives CDR1 SGHDN, CDR2 FVKESK. Trimming took 4 bases from V and 6 from J; bases not matched to a gene: 5. CDR3 DNA: TGTGCCAGCAGCCGAGGGACAGGGTTGGATACGCAGTATTTT. Translating it yields CASSRGTGLDTQYF.

In DNA form, the CDR3 reads TGTGCCAGCAGACGGGGAAACACCATATATTTT. Translation: CASRRGNTIYF. V usage is TRBV2 and J usage is TRBJ1-3, with D uncertain. Deletions cut 6 bases from V and 4 bases from J, with 4 bases between. CDR1 and CDR2 (germline): SNHLY, FYNNEI. The length of the CDR3 is 11 residues.

There are a few counts of this clone. V gene TRBV28 combines with J gene TRBJ2-3, with D possibly TRBD1 on 5 matching bases. CDR3 length equals 16 residues. Trimming left V 6 bases short and J 2 bases short, with 18 bases between. From germline, CDR1 is MDHEN and CDR2 SYDVKM. The CDR3: CASSRRARANTDTQYF. In nucleotides, the CDR3 is TGTGCCAGCAGCAGACGGGCCAGGGCAAACACAGATACGCAGTATTTT.

The V and J genes are TRBV7-8 and TRBJ2-2; 7 bases line up with TRBD2. The CDR3 sequence is 16 residues long. Per germline, CDR1 SGHVS and CDR2 FQNEAQ. Unmatched junction bases numbered 6, after V lost 5 bases and J lost 0 bases. The CDR3 DNA follows: TGTGCCAGCAGCCCCCAAGCGGGGACGAACACCGGGGAGCTGTTTTTT. Protein sequence: CASSPQAGTNTGELFF.

The rearrangement links TRBV18 to TRBJ2-7; D uncertain. Germline CDR1 and CDR2: KGHSH and LQKENI. Trimming removed 2 bases at V and 6 bases at J, with 20 bases between. The CDR3 contains 16 residues. The CDR3 sequence is CASSPTSLSLVSEQYF. The CDR3 DNA is TGTGCCAGCTCACCAACTTCACTGAGTCTGGTTAGCGAGCAGTACTTC.

The gene calls are TRBV3-1 (or the pseudogene TRBV3-2) and TRBJ1-5; D is possibly TRBD1 (6 bases). V lost 4 bases to trimming and J lost 10 bases, with 17 bases between them. The length of the CDR3 is 14 residues. Germline CDR1 reads LGHDT; CDR2 reads YNNKEL (reference sequence). The DNA of the CDR3 is TGTGCCAGCAGCCCTCGAGGTAACAGGGAACCCCAGCATTTT. This encodes CASSPRGNREPQHF.

The chain couples TRBV28 to TRBJ1-1; D is uncertain. This CDR3 comprises 14 residues. The V gene's germline CDR1 is MDHEN and CDR2 SYDVKM. V was cut by 7 bases and J by 6 bases, with 18 bases left in between. CDR3 DNA sequence: TGTGCCAGCATCCATGAACCCCCCGGGGCTGAAGCTTTCTTT. It translates to CASIHEPPGAEAFF.

The gene calls are TRBV18 and TRBJ2-7; D possibly corresponds to TRBD2 (6 bases). V was pared by 5 bases and J by 3 bases, with 8 bases between. Germline V gene lookup returns CDR1 KGHSH and CDR2 LQKENI. The length of the CDR3 is 12 residues. CDR3 bases: TGTGCCAGCTCAGGGAGGTTCTACGAGCAGTACTTC. It translates to CASSGRFYEQYF.

The chain recombines TRBV19 with TRBJ2-7; 9 bases align to TRBD2. The CDR3 is 15 amino acids. The J segment lost 2 bases and the V segment lost 5 bases, leaving 7 bases of the junction unmatched. The germline V gene has CDR1 LNHDA and CDR2 SQIVND (reference sequence). This chain's CDR3 is CASSEEREATYEQYF. CDR3 bases: TGTGCCAGTAGTGAAGAGCGGGAGGCAACCTACGAGCAGTACTTC.

The V and J genes are TRBV11-3 and TRBJ2-3; 12 bases map to TRBD2. Germline V lookup: CDR1 SGHNT, CDR2 YENEEA. After removal of 5 bases from V and 2 bases from J, the junction contained 14 bases not matched to a gene. The CDR3 loop spans 19 amino acids. The CDR3 nucleotides are TGTGCCAGCAGCACCCGGACTAGCGGGAACCACAAAGACACAGATACGCAGTATTTT. Translated: CASSTRTSGNHKDTDTQYF.

The V gene is TRBV19, the J gene TRBJ2-7, with a possible D match to TRBD1 (6 bases). The CDR3 consists of 12 residues. With 10 bases removed from V and 1 base from J, the gap between germline ends came to 11 bases. From germline, CDR1 is LNHDA and CDR2 SQIVND (reference sequence). The CDR3: CATSGHSYEQYF. The DNA for the CDR3 is TGTGCCACCTCGGGACATTCCTACGAGCAGTACTTC.

The chain links TRBV11-2 to TRBJ1-2; D call uncertain. CDR1 and CDR2 from the germline V gene are SGHAT and FQNNGV. There are 17 residues in the CDR3. V was pared by 4 bases and J by 2 bases, with 20 bases between. In nucleotides, the CDR3 is TGTGCCAGCAGCTACCGTATCGCCATCGAGGGAAACTATGGCTACACCTTC. It specifies CASSYRIAIEGNYGYTF.

The chain uses TRBV28 and TRBJ1-3; unclear D gene. The V end was cut by 1 base, the J end by 3 bases, with 7 bases between. The CDR3 is made up of 14 amino acids. Germline CDR1 and CDR2: MDHEN and SYDVKM. CDR3: CASSLLVDGNTIYF. The CDR3 DNA follows: TGTGCCAGCAGTTTATTAGTCGATGGAAACACCATATATTTT.

The CDR3 DNA reads as TGTGCCAGCAGTTTCCAATACATTCAGTACTTC. It codes for CASSFQYIQYF. The chain recombines TRBV28 with TRBJ2-4; D is unclear. V lost 3 bases, J lost 8 bases, and 5 bases lay in between. The length of the CDR3 is 11 residues. The V gene's germline CDR1 is MDHEN and CDR2 SYDVKM.

This clone was seen more than once but under ten times. The J gene is TRBJ1-1, the V gene TRBV19; 8 positions match TRBD1. Germline V gene sequence: CDR1 LNHDA, CDR2 SQIVND (reference sequence). The CDR3 extends over 14 amino acids. The junction had 1 base not matched to a gene; V was cut back by 3 bases and J by 1 base. CDR3: CASSIDRGNTEAFF. The CDR3 DNA is TGTGCCAGTAGTATCGACAGGGGGAACACTGAAGCTTTCTTT.

The chain joins TRBV7-8 to TRBJ1-4, with a tentative D call TRBD1 (6 bases). From germline, CDR1 is SGHVS and CDR2 FQNEAQ. CDR3 length: 13 amino acids. CDR3 loop: CAPAGTRDEKLFF. In DNA, the CDR3 is TGTGCGCCCGCAGGGACACGGGATGAAAAACTGTTTTTT.

The J gene is TRBJ2-7, the V gene TRBV18, with a possible D match to TRBD2 (6 bases). The germline CDR1 and CDR2 sequences are KGHSH and LQKENI. There are 15 residues in the CDR3. Trimming took 3 bases from V and 3 from J, leaving 15 bases between them. As DNA, the CDR3 is TGTGCCAGCTCACCGGGCGGGGCGCAGTTCTACGAGCAGTACTTC. It yields the protein CASSPGGAQFYEQYF. The variable domain in full, with the rest retrieved from reference TRBV18 and TRBJ2-7, is NAGVMQNPRHLVRRRGQEARLRCSPMKGHSHVYWYRQLPEEGLKFMVYLQKENIIDESGMPKERFSAEFPKEGPSILRIQQVVRGDSAAYFCASSPGGAQFYEQYFGPGTRLTVT.

The chain employs TRBV29-1 and TRBJ2-2; a possible D gene is TRBD1 (6 bases). V was shortened by 3 bases and J by 1 base, with 12 bases between the two germline ends. The CDR3 is made up of 15 amino acids. Germline V gene data show CDR1 as SQVTM and CDR2 as ANQGSEA. The CDR3 loop is CSVEQGQKNTGELFF. CDR3 bases: TGCAGCGTTGAGCAGGGGCAGAAGAACACCGGGGAGCTGTTTTTT.

This chain links TRBV25-1 with TRBJ2-7; TRBD2 matches 8 bases. The CDR3 is made up of 15 amino acids. V lost 5 bases to trimming and J lost 2 bases; unmatched junction nucleotides: 8. The V gene's germline CDR1 is MGHDK and CDR2 SYGVNS. The CDR3 loop is CASSPISGGAYEQYF. The CDR3 coding sequence is TGTGCCAGCAGTCCCATCAGCGGGGGTGCCTACGAGCAGTACTTC.

This rearrangement joins TRBV10-3 to TRBJ2-2, with 8 positions matching TRBD2. Germline CDR1 and CDR2: ENHRY and SYGVKD. The CDR3 extends over 16 amino acids. The V segment lost 6 bases and the J segment 1 base; nucleotides outside the gene matches: 7. This CDR3 reads CAISASAGGNTGELFF. As DNA, the CDR3 is TGTGCCATCAGCGCCTCGGCGGGAGGGAACACCGGGGAGCTGTTTTTT.